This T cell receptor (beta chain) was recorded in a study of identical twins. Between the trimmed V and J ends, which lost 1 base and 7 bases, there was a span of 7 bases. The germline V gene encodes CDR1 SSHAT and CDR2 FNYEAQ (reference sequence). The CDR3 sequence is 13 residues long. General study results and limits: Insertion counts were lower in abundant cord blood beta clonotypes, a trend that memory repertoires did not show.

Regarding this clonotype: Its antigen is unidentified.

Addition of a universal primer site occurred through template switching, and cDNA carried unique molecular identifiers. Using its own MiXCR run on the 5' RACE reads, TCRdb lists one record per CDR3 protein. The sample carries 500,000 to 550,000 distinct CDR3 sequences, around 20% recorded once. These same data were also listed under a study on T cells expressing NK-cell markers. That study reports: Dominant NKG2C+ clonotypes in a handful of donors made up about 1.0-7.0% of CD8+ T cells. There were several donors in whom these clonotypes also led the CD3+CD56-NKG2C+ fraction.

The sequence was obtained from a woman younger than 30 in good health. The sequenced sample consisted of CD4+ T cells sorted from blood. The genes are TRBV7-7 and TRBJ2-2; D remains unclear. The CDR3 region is CASSLEASGELFF. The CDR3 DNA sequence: TGTGCCAGCAGCTTAGAGGCTAGCGGGGAGCTGTTTTTT.